This record looks at one T cell receptor beta chain sequence and its context. The sample is drawn from a study of T cell responses to AZD1222 COVID-19 vaccine. V was clipped by 5 bases and J by 5 bases; unmatched bases: 13. Germline assignment: CDR1 MDHEN and CDR2 SYDVKM. This CDR3 is 16 amino acids long. The protocol was immunoSEQ multiplex PCR, while the TCRdb copy is restricted to in-frame clones and leaves out a portion. Here the sample spans about 47,000 clones, approximately 79% being singletons. The sequence was collected from an adult in good health. The chain combines TRBV28 with TRBJ1-1; 8 nucleotides agree with TRBD1. The sample was peripheral blood, taken on day 0 of MenACWY control vaccination. CDR3 nucleotide sequence: TGTGCCAGCAGTCAAGTTCGGACAGGGCCGGAGACTGAAGCTTTCTTT. Amino acids: CASSQVRTGPETEAFF.